The clone carrying this T cell receptor beta chain has more than one count but fewer than ten. V was cut by 5 bases and J by 2 bases, with 10 bases left in between. CDR3 length: 13 amino acids. The protocol was immunoSEQ multiplex PCR, while the TCRdb copy is restricted to in-frame clones and leaves out a portion. The sample holds about 61,000 clones, 75% to 90% seen once. This sample is part of a study of blood T cell repertoires in COVID-19. Study-level information: T cells, B-cell-depleted T cells, or PBMCs provided the cDNA or gDNA that served as material.

Material for sequencing was peripheral blood. The origin of this receptor is a human donor in a cohort sampled during active COVID-19. The chain employs TRBV12-3 or TRBV12-4 and TRBJ2-7; D is uncertain. The CDR3 reads CASSPISTYEQYF. Here the CDR3 DNA reads TGTGCCAGCAGTCCGATTTCTACCTACGAGCAGTACTTC.